This TCR beta chain derives from a study of blood T cell repertoires in COVID-19. V lost 4 bases to trimming and J lost 6 bases; unmatched junction nucleotides: 4. The CDR3 consists of 13 residues. Germline V gene data show CDR1 as SQVTM and CDR2 as ANQGSEA. Measured with immunoSEQ multiplex PCR; TCRdb has only the in-frame clones, and not every one. The sample includes about 120,000 clones, approximately 81% seen only once; the top ten take about 3.8%. Material for sequencing was peripheral blood. The receptor was isolated from a man aged 55 to 70 with acute or convalescent COVID-19. J is TRBJ2-7 and V is TRBV29-1, with TRBD1 matching over 12 bases. The CDR3 DNA is TGCAGCGTTGCGGGACAGGGGGCCGGCGAGCAGTACTTC. Translation gives CSVAGQGAGEQYF.